The 5 T cell receptor beta chains below come from one sample, sequenced in a study of blood T cells in healthy people across ages (dated by TCRdb to 2014 to 2015). The library was built by means of 5' RACE. The instrument given in TCRdb is Illumina HiSeq 2500. The second PCR ran for about 7 to 11 cycles and used a J-beta primer mix along with a sample-barcoded 5' primer. TCRdb handled the public reads itself, with Q25 trimming in fastp and clone calling in MiXCR, and kept productive beta chains. Rows with a matching CDR3 protein are joined into one entry that keeps the most common DNA and genes. The sample yields 1.5 million to 1.9 million distinct CDR3 sequences; 35% to 45% were counted once. More than 4% of the sample comes from the top ten. Sequenced sample: blood. Receptors originate from a woman aged 18-30 years in good health.

The rearrangement links TRBV4-3 to TRBJ1-2; the match to TRBD1 covers 7 bases. With 3 bases clipped from V and 4 bases from J, the junction kept 11 bases outside the gene matches. CDR3 length: 16 residues. CDR1 and CDR2 (germline): LGHNA, YSLEER. The CDR3 region is CASSHWGQTNVYGYTF. The CDR3 DNA is TGCGCCAGCAGCCATTGGGGACAGACCAACGTCTATGGCTACACCTTC.

The chain links TRBV29-1 to TRBJ2-3; D is unclear. V lost 4 bases to trimming and J lost 5 bases, with 10 bases between them. This CDR3 comprises 12 residues. Germline V gene lookup returns CDR1 SQVTM and CDR2 ANQGSEA. CDR3 amino acids: CSVASPVDTQYF. In nucleotides, the CDR3 is TGCAGCGTTGCGAGTCCTGTAGATACGCAGTATTTT.

This clonotype occurred a few times. The chain employs TRBV4-1 and TRBJ1-2; D gene uncertain. CDR1 and CDR2 from the germline V gene are MGHRA and YSYEKL. CDR3 length: 14 amino acids. With 4 bases removed from V and 6 bases from J, the gap between germline ends came to 15 bases. CDR3: CASSRTTGPDGYTF. DNA for the CDR3: TGCGCCAGCAGCCGAACAACTGGCCCGGATGGCTACACCTTC.

A few counts support this clonotype. The chain uses TRBV11-2 and TRBJ2-2, with D hard to call. The V and J ends lost 9 bases and 2 bases respectively, with 13 bases between them. CDR1 and CDR2 (germline): SGHAT, FQNNGV. This CDR3 has 14 amino acids. The DNA of the CDR3 is TGTGCCAGTAGTTTGACACCCAACACCGGGGAGCTGTTTTTT. Amino acid sequence: CASSLTPNTGELFF.

This clonotype was counted at least ten times. This chain connects TRBV29-1 to TRBJ2-7; possible D gene TRBD2, 6 bases. In germline, CDR1 is SQVTM, CDR2 ANQGSEA. The CDR3 runs to 13 residues. Between the trimmed V and J ends, which lost 6 bases and 8 bases, there was a span of 20 bases. In nucleotides, the CDR3 is TGCAGCGTCACGACTAGGGAGACGGGTAAGCAGTACTTC. Translation: CSVTTRETGKQYF.